The 10 T cell receptor beta chains below come from one sample, sequenced in a study of blood T cell repertoires in COVID-19. Assay used: immunoSEQ multiplex PCR; TCRdb lists only in-frame clones, some missing. Of 250,000 or so clones listed, roughly 90% were seen once; the top ten hold about 3%. The sequenced material came from PBMCs or T cells enriched from blood (not recorded which). The receptor set was obtained from a middle-aged man who had been exposed to COVID-19.

The rearrangement uses TRBV29-1 and TRBJ2-1; a weak D match, TRBD1 (5 bases). V lost 4 bases and J lost 0, with 7 bases in between. The CDR3 totals 13 residues. From germline, CDR1 is SQVTM and CDR2 ANQGSEA. The CDR3 protein is CSVGDSSYNEQFF. As DNA, the CDR3 is TGCAGCGTTGGAGACAGCTCCTACAATGAGCAGTTCTTC.

This chain joins TRBV7-9 and TRBJ1-5; 10 bases map to TRBD1. The CDR3 has 17 residues. Germline V gene sequence: CDR1 SEHNR, CDR2 FQNEAQ (reference sequence). After removal of 1 base from V and 4 bases from J, the junction contained 7 bases not matched to a gene. The CDR3 nucleotides read TGTGCCAGCAGCTTAGGAGGGAGGGGACAGGGGAATCAGCCCCAGCATTTT. Its translation: CASSLGGRGQGNQPQHF.

The chain is built from TRBV19 and TRBJ2-2, with 10 bases lining up with TRBD2. The length of the CDR3 is 16 residues. Germline loops: CDR1 LNHDA, CDR2 SQIVND (reference sequence). V was pared by 4 bases and J by 1 base, with 3 bases of the junction left unmatched. CDR3 sequence reads: CASSTGTSENTGELFF. DNA of the CDR3: TGTGCCAGTAGTACAGGGACTAGCGAGAACACCGGGGAGCTGTTTTTT.

The CDR3 nucleotides read TGTGCCAGCAGTTTAGGTGCAGACGAGGAGGGCCCTCCCACAGATACGCAGTATTTT. Encoded protein: CASSLGADEEGPPTDTQYF. The chain links TRBV28 to TRBJ2-3; D might be TRBD2 (6 bases). The V gene lost 2 bases and the J gene lost 2 bases, with 23 bases spanning the gap. This CDR3 comprises 19 residues. The germline gives CDR1 MDHEN, CDR2 SYDVKM. Using reference TRBV28 and TRBJ2-3 for the parts outside the CDR3, the full variable domain is DVKVTQSSRYLVKRTGEKVFLECVQDMDHENMFWYRQDPGLGLRLIYFSYDVKMKEKGDIPEGYSVSREKKERFSLILESASTNQTSMYLCASSLGADEEGPPTDTQYFGPGTRLTVL.

CDR3 amino acids: CASSVATIRPTGTRESGELFF. DNA for the CDR3: TGTGCCAGCAGCGTAGCTACCATCAGACCCACAGGGACTAGAGAGTCCGGGGAGCTGTTTTTT. The chain joins TRBV9 to TRBJ2-2; 8 bases match TRBD2. CDR3 length: 21 residues. CDR1 is SGDLS, CDR2 YYNGEE, per germline. The J segment lost 6 bases and the V segment lost 0 bases, leaving 22 bases of the junction unmatched. Full variable domain (remainder filled in from reference TRBV9 and TRBJ2-2): DSGVTQTPKHLITATGQRVTLRCSPRSGDLSVYWYQQSLDQGLQFLIQYYNGEERAKGNILERFSAQQFPDLHSELNLSSLELGDSALYFCASSVATIRPTGTRESGELFFGEGSRLTVL.

The chain couples TRBV30 to TRBJ1-5; D is ambiguous. CDR1 is GTSNPN and CDR2 is SVGIG in the germline V gene (reference sequence). The V end lost 1 base, the J end lost 3 bases, and 7 bases lay between the germline ends. This CDR3 spans 13 amino acids. The CDR3 reads CAWSALFNQPQHF. The CDR3 DNA follows: TGTGCCTGGAGTGCTCTGTTCAATCAGCCCCAGCATTTT.

The CDR3 bases are TGTGCCAGCAGTTGGGCATCAGTGGGGGGAGGACAGCCCCAGCATTTT. This encodes CASSWASVGGGQPQHF. This chain links TRBV28 with TRBJ1-5, with D tentatively TRBD1 (5 bases). The CDR3 is 16 residues long. Germline CDR1 and CDR2: MDHEN and SYDVKM. V shed 4 bases and J shed 7 bases, with 20 bases lying between them.

The gene calls are TRBV12-5 and TRBJ1-2, with a possible D match to TRBD1 (6 bases). V was cut by 3 bases and J by 6 bases, with 11 bases left in between. This CDR3 contains 13 residues. The V gene's germline CDR1 is LGHNT and CDR2 FRNRAP. The CDR3 loop is CASGLWGRDGYTF. The CDR3 nucleotides read TGTGCTAGTGGTTTATGGGGGCGGGATGGCTACACCTTC.

This chain joins TRBV28 and TRBJ2-1; 8 nucleotides line up with TRBD2. V dropped 2 bases and J dropped 3; count of bases not matched to a gene: 0. The germline CDR1 and CDR2 sequences are MDHEN and SYDVKM. This CDR3 comprises 14 residues. CDR3 DNA: TGTGCCAGCAGTTTAACTAGCGGCTACAATGAGCAGTTCTTC. Protein sequence: CASSLTSGYNEQFF.

V gene TRBV19 combines with J gene TRBJ2-7; D ambiguous. CDR3 size: 12 residues. Germline values: CDR1 LNHDA, CDR2 SQIVND (reference sequence). Between the trimmed V and J ends, which lost 8 bases and 1 base, there was a span of 9 bases. The CDR3, as DNA: TGTGCCAGTGGTCGAGATTCCTACGAGCAGTACTTC. Its protein product is CASGRDSYEQYF.